A selection of T cell receptor beta chains follows, all from one sample in a study of T cells in Graves' hyperthyroidism and ophthalmopathy. MiXCR was run by TCRdb on the multiplex PCR reads, yielding one entry per CDR3 protein. The repertoire holds about 210,000 distinct CDR3 sequences, with 17% as singletons. The sample comprised blood. The source of these receptors is a man aged 50-59 years with Graves' hyperthyroidism. The CDR3 runs from the conserved cysteine through the conserved F or W. Fields, in order: clone size, J gene, D gene, V gene, CDR3 DNA, CDR3 protein. A D gene is named only where the DNA matches it firmly. Only part of the rows carry a size: once, few, many, or a class if the clone is expanded.

size: .
J: TRBJ2-3
D: .
V: TRBV10-2
DNA: TGCGCCAGCAGCGAGTCCGAGCGGCTAAATACGCAGTATTTT
CDR3: CASSESERLNTQYF

size: few
J: TRBJ2-2
D: TRBD1
V: TRBV12-3/TRBV12-4
DNA: TGTGCCAGCACCGATCGACAGGGCGACACCGGGGAGCTGTTTTTT
CDR3: CASTDRQGDTGELFF

size: many
J: TRBJ1-4
D: .
V: TRBV20-1
DNA: TGCAGTGCTAGAGATCTTAGGCGGGAAGCAACTAATGAAAAACTGTTTTTT
CDR3: CSARDLRREATNEKLFF

size: many
J: TRBJ1-1
D: .
V: TRBV27
DNA: TGTGCCAGCACCGGATACACTGAAGCTTTCTTT
CDR3: CASTGYTEAFF

size: many
J: TRBJ1-1
D: TRBD1
V: TRBV6-1
DNA: TGTGCCAGCAGGTCAGGGGGCGACTACACTGAAGCTTTCTTT
CDR3: CASRSGGDYTEAFF

size: many
J: TRBJ2-1
D: TRBD2
V: TRBV12-3/TRBV12-4
DNA: TGTGCCAGCAGCGGAACCGGGACTAGCGGGAGGAGGTCCTACAATGAGCAGTTCTTC
CDR3: CASSGTGTSGRRSYNEQFF

size: many
J: TRBJ1-1
D: .
V: TRBV5-1
DNA: TGCGCCAGCAGCTTGGTGGGAGCGAACACTGAAGCTTTCTTT
CDR3: CASSLVGANTEAFF

size: few
J: TRBJ1-1
D: .
V: TRBV29-1
DNA: TGCAGCGCGGGCATTCCGAACACTGAAGCTTTCTTT
CDR3: CSAGIPNTEAFF

size: .
J: TRBJ2-7
D: .
V: TRBV27
DNA: TGTGCCAGCAGTTTATCGCTGGGTTCCCACGAGCAGTACTTC
CDR3: CASSLSLGSHEQYF

size: .
J: TRBJ2-7
D: .
V: TRBV20-1
DNA: TGCAGTGCTAGAGGGCGCTCCCGGTCCTACGAGCAGTACTTC
CDR3: CSARGRSRSYEQYF

size: .
J: TRBJ1-3
D: .
V: TRBV28
DNA: TGTGCCAGCAGTTCCCTGATAGGCTCTGGAAACACCATATATTTT
CDR3: CASSSLIGSGNTIYF

size: .
J: TRBJ1-4
D: TRBD1
V: TRBV20-1
DNA: TGCAGTGCTAGAGATTCGACAGGGGCTAATGAAAAACTGTTTTTT
CDR3: CSARDSTGANEKLFF

size: few
J: TRBJ2-2
D: TRBD1
V: TRBV12-3/TRBV12-4
DNA: TGTGCCAGCAGTAGACAGGGGGCAATCGGGGAGCTGTTTTTT
CDR3: CASSRQGAIGELFF

size: .
J: TRBJ2-2
D: TRBD2
V: TRBV6-9
DNA: TGTGTCAGCAGTTACGGGGCGGGAGCGGTCACCGGGGAGCTGTTTTTT
CDR3: CVSSYGAGAVTGELFF

size: .
J: TRBJ2-1
D: TRBD1
V: TRBV6-1
DNA: TGTGCCAGCAGTAGGACAGGGGGAAATGAGCAGTTCTTC
CDR3: CASSRTGGNEQFF

size: many
J: TRBJ2-5
D: .
V: TRBV3-1
DNA: TGTGCCAGCAGCCAATCCCGGCTAATCCAAGAGACCCAGTACTTC
CDR3: CASSQSRLIQETQYF

size: .
J: TRBJ1-1
D: TRBD1
V: TRBV4-1
DNA: TGCGCCAGCAGCCGTCTCGTGACAGGGGGCAGGACTGAAGCTTTCTTT
CDR3: CASSRLVTGGRTEAFF

size: many
J: TRBJ2-1
D: TRBD2
V: TRBV28
DNA: TGTGCCAGCAGTTCGGGGCGGACTAGCGGGATGATATACAATGAGCAGTTCTTC
CDR3: CASSSGRTSGMIYNEQFF

size: many
J: TRBJ2-3
D: TRBD1
V: TRBV5-1
DNA: TGCGCCAGCAGCAAAAGACAGGGAACAGATACGCAGTATTTT
CDR3: CASSKRQGTDTQYF

size: few
J: TRBJ2-5
D: .
V: TRBV7-7
DNA: TGTGCTAGCAGCTTTTACAGGGACGAGACCCAGTACTTC
CDR3: CASSFYRDETQYF

size: many
J: TRBJ1-1
D: TRBD1
V: TRBV12-3/TRBV12-4
DNA: TGTGCCATCCAACCCGGGACAGGGGACACTGAAGCTTTCTTT
CDR3: CAIQPGTGDTEAFF

size: few
J: TRBJ2-7
D: .
V: TRBV14
DNA: TGTGCCAGCAGCCTCTGGGGTCGTGGCGAGCAGTACTTC
CDR3: CASSLWGRGEQYF

size: .
J: TRBJ1-1
D: .
V: TRBV12-3/TRBV12-4
DNA: TGTGCCAGCAGTTTAGGGCAACGAGCTTTCTTT
CDR3: CASSLGQRAFF

size: many
J: TRBJ1-1
D: TRBD1
V: TRBV20-1
DNA: TGCAGTGCTTCCGGGACAGGGGGCTTCACTGAAGCTTTCTTT
CDR3: CSASGTGGFTEAFF

size: many
J: TRBJ2-1
D: .
V: TRBV9
DNA: TGTGCCAGCAGCGTCCCATCTCACAATGAGCAGTTCTTC
CDR3: CASSVPSHNEQFF

size: many
J: TRBJ1-1
D: .
V: TRBV5-1
DNA: TGCGCCAGCAGCCGCCTAACCGGGACAATGAACACTGAAGCTTTCTTT
CDR3: CASSRLTGTMNTEAFF

size: few
J: TRBJ2-5
D: .
V: TRBV12-3/TRBV12-4
DNA: TGTGCCAGCAGTTTACAGAGACAAGAGACCCAGTACTTC
CDR3: CASSLQRQETQYF

size: many
J: TRBJ2-2
D: .
V: TRBV12-3/TRBV12-4
DNA: TGTGCCAGCAGTCCGCAGAGGGAGCTGTTTTTT
CDR3: CASSPQRELFF

size: .
J: TRBJ2-1
D: TRBD2
V: TRBV19
DNA: TGTGCCAGTAGTATAGGACGACTAGCGGATTACTACAATGAGCAGTTCTTC
CDR3: CASSIGRLADYYNEQFF

size: .
J: TRBJ2-2
D: .
V: TRBV5-1
DNA: TGCGCCAGCAGCCTAAACAGGGAGGCGGACACCGGGGAGCTGTTTTTT
CDR3: CASSLNREADTGELFF

size: many
J: TRBJ2-7
D: TRBD1
V: TRBV11-1
DNA: TGTGCCAGCAGCTTAGGACCAGGGGGCGGAGGCACCTACGAGCAGTACTTC
CDR3: CASSLGPGGGGTYEQYF

size: many
J: TRBJ2-2
D: .
V: TRBV6-1
DNA: TGTGCCAGCAGTGAAAACCACGGCACCGGGGAGCTGTTTTTT
CDR3: CASSENHGTGELFF

size: .
J: TRBJ2-1
D: TRBD2
V: TRBV5-1
DNA: TGCGCCAGCAGCCCTGCCGGGACTAGCGCCTACAATGAGCAGTTCTTC
CDR3: CASSPAGTSAYNEQFF

size: .
J: TRBJ1-1
D: .
V: TRBV7-2
DNA: TGTGCCAGCAGCTTAGGATCCCCACCTTTCTTT
CDR3: CASSLGSPPFF

size: many
J: TRBJ2-6
D: .
V: TRBV2
DNA: TGTGCCAGCAGTGATGGCATACAGGGCGCTGGGGCCAACGTCCTGACTTTC
CDR3: CASSDGIQGAGANVLTF

size: .
J: TRBJ1-6
D: .
V: TRBV20-1
DNA: TGCAGTGCCCCGAAGGGGGGCCCCCGGGGTTCACCCCTCCACTTT
CDR3: CSAPKGGPRGSPLHF

size: many
J: TRBJ2-7
D: TRBD2
V: TRBV9
DNA: TGTGCCGACATAAGGACGGGGGGGGGGAGATACCCCTACGAGCAGTACTTC
CDR3: CADIRTGGGRYPYEQYF

size: few
J: TRBJ2-1
D: .
V: TRBV5-1
DNA: TGCGCCAGCAGCCTCGGCCAGTTTTACAATGAGCAGTTCTTC
CDR3: CASSLGQFYNEQFF

size: .
J: TRBJ1-2
D: .
V: TRBV3-1
DNA: TGTGCCAGCAGCCAGAAAGGGGTTAACTATGGCTACACCTTC
CDR3: CASSQKGVNYGYTF

size: .
J: TRBJ1-5
D: .
V: TRBV5-1
DNA: TGCGCCAGCAGCCCTCGAGGAACAGAGGGCAATCAGCCCCAGCATTTT
CDR3: CASSPRGTEGNQPQHF

size: many
J: TRBJ1-5
D: .
V: TRBV6-1
DNA: TGTGCCAGCAGACAGGGACATCAGCCCCAGCATTTT
CDR3: CASRQGHQPQHF

size: .
J: TRBJ1-6
D: .
V: TRBV20-1
DNA: TGCAGTGCTAGGCACAAGGGCTCCTATAATTCACCCCTCCACTTT
CDR3: CSARHKGSYNSPLHF

size: .
J: TRBJ1-5
D: .
V: TRBV6-4
DNA: TGTGCCAGCAGTCCAGGGAGCATGCAGCCCCAGCATTTT
CDR3: CASSPGSMQPQHF

size: few
J: TRBJ2-1
D: TRBD2
V: TRBV9
DNA: TGTGCCAGCAGCGTAAGACTAGCGGTCTACAATGAGCAGTTCTTC
CDR3: CASSVRLAVYNEQFF

size: few
J: TRBJ1-5
D: TRBD1
V: TRBV6-1
DNA: TGTGCCAGCAGTGTTGGGACAGAGAATCAGCCCCAGCATTTT
CDR3: CASSVGTENQPQHF